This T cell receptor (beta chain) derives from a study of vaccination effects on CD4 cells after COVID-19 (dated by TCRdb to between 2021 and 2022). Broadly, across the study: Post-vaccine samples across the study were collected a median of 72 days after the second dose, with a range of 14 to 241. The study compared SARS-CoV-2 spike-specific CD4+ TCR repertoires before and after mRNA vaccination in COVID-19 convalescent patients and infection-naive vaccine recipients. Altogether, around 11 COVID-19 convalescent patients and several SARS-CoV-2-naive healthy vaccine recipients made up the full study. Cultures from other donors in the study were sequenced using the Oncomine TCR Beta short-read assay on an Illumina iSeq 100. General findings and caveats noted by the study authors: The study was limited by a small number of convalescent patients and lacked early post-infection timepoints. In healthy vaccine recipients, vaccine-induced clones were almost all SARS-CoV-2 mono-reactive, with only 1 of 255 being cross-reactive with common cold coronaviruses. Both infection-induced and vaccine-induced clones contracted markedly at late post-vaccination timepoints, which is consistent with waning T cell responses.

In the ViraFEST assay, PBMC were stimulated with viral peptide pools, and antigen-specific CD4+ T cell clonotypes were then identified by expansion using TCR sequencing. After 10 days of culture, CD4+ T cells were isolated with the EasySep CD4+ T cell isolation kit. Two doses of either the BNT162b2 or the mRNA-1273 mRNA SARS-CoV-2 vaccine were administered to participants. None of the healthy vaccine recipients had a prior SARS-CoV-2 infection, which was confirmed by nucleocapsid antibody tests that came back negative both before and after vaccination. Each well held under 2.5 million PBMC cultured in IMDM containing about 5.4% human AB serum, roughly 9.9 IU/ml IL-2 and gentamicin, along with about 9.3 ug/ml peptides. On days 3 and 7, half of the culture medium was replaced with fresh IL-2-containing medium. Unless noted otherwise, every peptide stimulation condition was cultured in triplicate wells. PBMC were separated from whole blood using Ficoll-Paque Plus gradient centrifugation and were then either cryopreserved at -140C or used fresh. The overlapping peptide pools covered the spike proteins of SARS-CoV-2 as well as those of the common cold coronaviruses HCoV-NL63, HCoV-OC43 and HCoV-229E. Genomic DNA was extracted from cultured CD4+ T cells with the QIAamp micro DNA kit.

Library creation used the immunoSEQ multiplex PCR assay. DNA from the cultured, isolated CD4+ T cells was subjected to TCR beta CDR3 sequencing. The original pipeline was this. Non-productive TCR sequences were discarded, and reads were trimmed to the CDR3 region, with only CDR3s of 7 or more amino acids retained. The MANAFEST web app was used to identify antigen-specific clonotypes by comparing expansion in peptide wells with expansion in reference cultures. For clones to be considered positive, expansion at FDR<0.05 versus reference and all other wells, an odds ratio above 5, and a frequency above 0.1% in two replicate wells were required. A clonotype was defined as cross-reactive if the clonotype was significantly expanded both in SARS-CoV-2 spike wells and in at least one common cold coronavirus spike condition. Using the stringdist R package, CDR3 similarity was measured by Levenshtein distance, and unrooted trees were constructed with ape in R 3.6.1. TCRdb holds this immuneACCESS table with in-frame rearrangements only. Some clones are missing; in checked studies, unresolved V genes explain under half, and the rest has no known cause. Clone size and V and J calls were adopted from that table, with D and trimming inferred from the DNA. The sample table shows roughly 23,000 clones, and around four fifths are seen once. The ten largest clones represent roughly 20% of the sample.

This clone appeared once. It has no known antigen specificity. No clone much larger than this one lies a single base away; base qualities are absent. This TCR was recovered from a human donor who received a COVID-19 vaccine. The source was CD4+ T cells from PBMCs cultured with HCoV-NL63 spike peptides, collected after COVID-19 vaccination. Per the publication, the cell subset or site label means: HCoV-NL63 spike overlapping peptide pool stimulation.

The nucleotide sequence is given as TGCGCCAGCAGCCCAGAGGACAGGCGTAAGGACATTCAGTACTTC. Translated, it reads CASSPEDRRKDIQYF. The sequence joins TRBV5-1 to TRBJ2-4; TRBD1 matches 7 bases in the middle. The CDR3 numbers 15 residues from cysteine through phenylalanine. CDR3 DNA is the only sequence kept; it has 45 bases, read in frame from the first base. V trim: 4 bases; J trim: 8 bases; unmatched bases: 12. Sequences SGHRS (CDR1) and YFSETQ (CDR2) are obtained from the germline V gene.